The source of this T cell receptor beta chain is a study of T cell clones after liver transplantation. Method: immunoSEQ multiplex PCR; TCRdb's copy keeps in-frame clones and lacks some. The sample carries over 100,000 clones, around 86% recorded once. This clone was recorded only once. This CDR3 is 13 amino acids long. From germline, CDR1 is LGHNA and CDR2 YNFKEQ. V was shortened by 0 bases and J by 6 bases, with 9 bases between the two germline ends. Thawed unstimulated PBMCs were FACS-sorted by CD3, CD4 and CD8 into two populations. The gene calls are TRBV4-2 and TRBJ2-7; D is ambiguous. This sample comprised CD4+ T cells from blood, obtained before liver transplant. The TCR was taken from a human donor who received a liver transplant. CDR3 amino acids: CASSQEKLSEQYF. The CDR3 DNA reads TGTGCCAGCAGCCAAGAAAAGCTCTCCGAGCAGTACTTC.